This TCR beta chain was sequenced for a study of blood T cell repertoires in COVID-19. Study at large: In each case, the material was cDNA or gDNA derived from T cells, B-cell-depleted T cells, or PBMCs.

Living in about two dozen US areas, the participants were between roughly 18 and 90 years of age. Recovered status in Cohort 3 required two negative PCRs, clearance, or symptom resolution. TCRdb's copy holds only in-frame clones and misses some; the assay was immunoSEQ multiplex PCR. The sample lists more than 400,000 clones; approximately 86% were seen once. CDR3 size: 16 residues. V lost 3 bases and J lost 0, with 13 bases in between. Germline V gives CDR1 KGHDR, CDR2 SFDVKD. The chain recombines TRBV24-1 with TRBJ2-5; D gene ambiguous. This clonotype was sampled from a woman aged 18-29 years who had recovered from COVID-19. Sequencing used PBMCs or T cells enriched from blood (not recorded which). The CDR3 DNA follows: TGTGCCACCAGTGATAACCCAAGCCCATACCAAGAGACCCAGTACTTC. Translating gives CATSDNPSPYQETQYF.